Listed below are T cell receptor beta chains from one sample, sequenced in a study of blood T cell repertoires in COVID-19. The method was immunoSEQ multiplex PCR; TCRdb's version includes in-frame clones alone and lacks a portion of them. The sample lists around 250,000 clones; 70% to 90% were seen once. The sequenced material came from PBMCs or T cells enriched from blood (not recorded which). These receptors were taken from a woman aged 50 to 60 who had recovered from COVID-19. Both conserved end residues are part of each CDR3. The D gene is left open where the match is weak. For some rows the clone size is stated as once, few or many, or as a class when expanded; others skip it.

D gene: TRBD1; J gene: TRBJ1-2; V gene: TRBV5-1; clone size: -; CDR3 DNA: TGCGCCAGCAGCTTGGCCGGACAGGATTCAAGCAGCTACACCTTC; CDR3 protein: CASSLAGQDSSSYTF
D gene: -; J gene: TRBJ2-1; V gene: TRBV12-3/TRBV12-4; clone size: -; CDR3 DNA: TGTGCCAGCAGTTTAGCAGGGGGCAATGAGCAGTTCTTC; CDR3 protein: CASSLAGGNEQFF
D gene: TRBD1; J gene: TRBJ1-1; V gene: TRBV6-5; clone size: -; CDR3 DNA: TGTGCCAGCTGGAGACAGGGATCCCCTGAAGCTTTCTTT; CDR3 protein: CASWRQGSPEAFF
D gene: TRBD1; J gene: TRBJ1-2; V gene: TRBV2; clone size: -; CDR3 DNA: TGTGCCAGCAGGGGGGACAGGTTGGACTATGGCTACACCTTC; CDR3 protein: CASRGDRLDYGYTF
D gene: -; J gene: TRBJ1-3; V gene: TRBV19; clone size: -; CDR3 DNA: TGTGCCAGTACCAAGCGAGCTGGAAACACCATATATTTT; CDR3 protein: CASTKRAGNTIYF
D gene: TRBD1; J gene: TRBJ1-5; V gene: TRBV18; clone size: -; CDR3 DNA: TGTGCCAGCTCACCAGCAAAGGACAGGGCCCAGCATTTT; CDR3 protein: CASSPAKDRAQHF
D gene: -; J gene: TRBJ2-7; V gene: TRBV2; clone size: -; CDR3 DNA: TGTGCCAGCAGTGAAAGGAGGGAGCAGTACTTC; CDR3 protein: CASSERREQYF
D gene: -; J gene: TRBJ2-1; V gene: TRBV7-8; clone size: -; CDR3 DNA: TGTGCCAGCACCAAACAAACGAGGGCGAATGAGCAGTTCTTC; CDR3 protein: CASTKQTRANEQFF
D gene: TRBD1; J gene: TRBJ1-6; V gene: TRBV3-1/TRBV3-2; clone size: -; CDR3 DNA: TGTGCCAGCAGCTTCGGACAGGGTAATTCACCCCTCCACTTT; CDR3 protein: CASSFGQGNSPLHF
D gene: -; J gene: TRBJ2-6; V gene: TRBV5-8; clone size: few; CDR3 DNA: TGTGCCAGCAGCTTGCGGGCAGGGCGCTCTGGGGCCAACGTCCTGACTTTC; CDR3 protein: CASSLRAGRSGANVLTF
D gene: -; J gene: TRBJ2-2; V gene: TRBV27; clone size: -; CDR3 DNA: TGTGCCAGCAGAACAGGGTTTAGTCTGACCGGGGAGCTGTTTTTT; CDR3 protein: CASRTGFSLTGELFF
D gene: TRBD2; J gene: TRBJ2-1; V gene: TRBV7-8; clone size: -; CDR3 DNA: TGTGCCAGCAGTTCCACTAGCGGGAGTAACAATGAGCAGTTCTTC; CDR3 protein: CASSSTSGSNNEQFF
D gene: -; J gene: TRBJ2-5; V gene: TRBV11-2; clone size: -; CDR3 DNA: TGTGCCAGCAGCTTTAAAGAGACCCAGTACTTC; CDR3 protein: CASSFKETQYF
D gene: TRBD2; J gene: TRBJ2-1; V gene: TRBV14; clone size: -; CDR3 DNA: TGTGCCAGCAGCCAAGAGGTGAGGGGACTATCACGGGGGGAGCAGTTCTTC; CDR3 protein: CASSQEVRGLSRGEQFF
D gene: -; J gene: TRBJ2-1; V gene: TRBV27; clone size: -; CDR3 DNA: TGTGCCAGCAAGGGTAGCGGAGGCTCCTACAATGAGCAGTTCTTC; CDR3 protein: CASKGSGGSYNEQFF
D gene: -; J gene: TRBJ1-3; V gene: TRBV6-5; clone size: -; CDR3 DNA: TGTGCCACTAATCAGGGTCCTGGAAACACCATATATTTT; CDR3 protein: CATNQGPGNTIYF
D gene: -; J gene: TRBJ1-3; V gene: TRBV27; clone size: -; CDR3 DNA: TGTGCCAGCAGTCCCCGGGGGGGCCGGGGCACCATATATTTT; CDR3 protein: CASSPRGGRGTIYF
D gene: TRBD2; J gene: TRBJ2-7; V gene: TRBV29-1; clone size: -; CDR3 DNA: TGCAGCGTTGAGGAGGTAGCGGGAGACCTCTCCTACGAGCAGTACTTC; CDR3 protein: CSVEEVAGDLSYEQYF
D gene: -; J gene: TRBJ1-2; V gene: TRBV28; clone size: -; CDR3 DNA: TGTGCCAGCAGTCTCGAGTGGCGGAACTATGGCTACACCTTC; CDR3 protein: CASSLEWRNYGYTF
D gene: -; J gene: TRBJ2-5; V gene: TRBV7-2; clone size: -; CDR3 DNA: TGTGCCAGCAGTCTAGGGTATGGGGGCGTAGAGACCCAGTACTTC; CDR3 protein: CASSLGYGGVETQYF
D gene: TRBD2; J gene: TRBJ2-7; V gene: TRBV20-1; clone size: -; CDR3 DNA: TGCAGTGCTAGTTCTACTAGCGGGACCTACGAGCAGTACTTC; CDR3 protein: CSASSTSGTYEQYF
D gene: -; J gene: TRBJ2-7; V gene: TRBV5-6; clone size: -; CDR3 DNA: TGTGCCAGCAGCTTGTACCTTGCAGGCGAGCAGTACTTC; CDR3 protein: CASSLYLAGEQYF
D gene: -; J gene: TRBJ2-7; V gene: TRBV25-1; clone size: -; CDR3 DNA: TGTGCCAGCAGTCCTGCCGGTACCTACGAGCAGTACTTC; CDR3 protein: CASSPAGTYEQYF
D gene: TRBD2; J gene: TRBJ2-1; V gene: TRBV10-3; clone size: -; CDR3 DNA: TGTGCCACCCGGACTAGCGGGAGAATCAATGAGCAGTTCTTC; CDR3 protein: CATRTSGRINEQFF
D gene: -; J gene: TRBJ2-1; V gene: TRBV3-1/TRBV3-2; clone size: -; CDR3 DNA: TGTGCCAGCAGCCCGAGCGGGACAGGTATTCGGGATGAGCAGTTCTTC; CDR3 protein: CASSPSGTGIRDEQFF
D gene: TRBD1; J gene: TRBJ2-7; V gene: TRBV5-1; clone size: -; CDR3 DNA: TGCGCCAGCAGCTTCGAACCGACAGGGGGCCCAAAGGACTTC; CDR3 protein: CASSFEPTGGPKDF
D gene: TRBD1; J gene: TRBJ2-7; V gene: TRBV7-9; clone size: -; CDR3 DNA: TGTGCCAGCAGCTTAACAGGGGGTGGCTACGAGCAGTACTTC; CDR3 protein: CASSLTGGGYEQYF
D gene: TRBD1; J gene: TRBJ1-6; V gene: TRBV18; clone size: -; CDR3 DNA: TGTGCCAGCTCACCCGAAGGGACAGGGAACCACCCCCTCCACTTT; CDR3 protein: CASSPEGTGNHPLHF
D gene: TRBD1; J gene: TRBJ1-4; V gene: TRBV19; clone size: -; CDR3 DNA: TGTGCCAGTAGTGGAGGCCGGGACAGGGAATATGAAAAACTGTTTTTT; CDR3 protein: CASSGGRDREYEKLFF
D gene: -; J gene: TRBJ1-5; V gene: TRBV2; clone size: few; CDR3 DNA: TGTGCCAGCACTGGGTGGGAGAGCAATCAGCCCCAGCATTTT; CDR3 protein: CASTGWESNQPQHF
D gene: TRBD1; J gene: TRBJ1-1; V gene: TRBV11-1; clone size: -; CDR3 DNA: TGTGCCAGCAGCAGGACAGGGAACACTGAAGCTTTCTTT; CDR3 protein: CASSRTGNTEAFF
D gene: TRBD2; J gene: TRBJ2-1; V gene: TRBV12-3/TRBV12-4; clone size: once; CDR3 DNA: TGTGCGAGCCGGACGGGGGGCTACAATGAGCAGTTCTTC; CDR3 protein: CASRTGGYNEQFF
D gene: TRBD1; J gene: TRBJ2-3; V gene: TRBV28; clone size: -; CDR3 DNA: TGTGCCAGCAGTCCTGGGACAGGGATGTACTTTAGCACAGATACGCAGTATTTT; CDR3 protein: CASSPGTGMYFSTDTQYF
D gene: -; J gene: TRBJ1-4; V gene: TRBV30; clone size: -; CDR3 DNA: TGTGCCTGGAGTTGGGGGGGGGAAAAACTGTTTTTT; CDR3 protein: CAWSWGGEKLFF
D gene: -; J gene: TRBJ2-3; V gene: TRBV15; clone size: -; CDR3 DNA: TGTGCCACCAGCAGAGGTTTCAGTGAGGACACAGATACGCAGTATTTT; CDR3 protein: CATSRGFSEDTDTQYF
D gene: TRBD2; J gene: TRBJ2-3; V gene: TRBV6-4; clone size: -; CDR3 DNA: TGTGCCAGCAGTCAACTGACTAGCGGGAGTTTTGATACGCAGTATTTT; CDR3 protein: CASSQLTSGSFDTQYF
D gene: -; J gene: TRBJ1-5; V gene: TRBV19; clone size: -; CDR3 DNA: TGTGCCAGTAGCCCCCACTACCGGGAGCTACGGGGTCAGCCCCAGCATTTT; CDR3 protein: CASSPHYRELRGQPQHF
D gene: -; J gene: TRBJ1-1; V gene: TRBV11-2; clone size: -; CDR3 DNA: TGTGCCAGCACCCCGACATTTAACACTGAAGCTTTCTTT; CDR3 protein: CASTPTFNTEAFF
D gene: -; J gene: TRBJ2-3; V gene: TRBV5-1; clone size: -; CDR3 DNA: TGCGCCAGTTCCGTCCGGGGGAGCACAGATACGCAGTATTTT; CDR3 protein: CASSVRGSTDTQYF
D gene: TRBD1; J gene: TRBJ1-2; V gene: TRBV19; clone size: -; CDR3 DNA: TGTGCCAGTAGTGTCCCATCGGACAGGGTAAATGGCTACACCTTC; CDR3 protein: CASSVPSDRVNGYTF